Described below is a single T cell receptor beta chain sequence and its context. Original processing notes: Amplification of reference gene primers provided the estimated nucleated cell counts. Measured with immunoSEQ multiplex PCR; TCRdb has only the in-frame clones, and not every one. V, J and clone size are taken as reported in that table, and D and trimming were inferred from the DNA itself. The table shows fewer than 85,000 clones, with about 85% occurring only once. The source of the sample is a study of blood T cell repertoires in COVID-19. Overall study: Both acute and convalescent COVID-19 samples were obtained from the United States, Italy and Spain. PBMCs, B-cell-depleted T cells, or T cells provided the cDNA or gDNA that made up the material.

The CDR3 length is 14 residues. Trimming took off 5 bases at V and 0 bases at J, with 8 bases between the two ends. Germline lookup yields CDR1 SGHTA and CDR2 FQGNSA. The sequenced material came from peripheral blood. This clonotype originated in a man older than 75 with acute or convalescent COVID-19. The rearrangement links TRBV7-2 to TRBJ1-3; D gene ambiguous. The CDR3 DNA reads as TGTGCCAGCAGCAGAGTCATCTCTGGAAACACCATATATTTT. Amino acid sequence: CASSRVISGNTIYF.